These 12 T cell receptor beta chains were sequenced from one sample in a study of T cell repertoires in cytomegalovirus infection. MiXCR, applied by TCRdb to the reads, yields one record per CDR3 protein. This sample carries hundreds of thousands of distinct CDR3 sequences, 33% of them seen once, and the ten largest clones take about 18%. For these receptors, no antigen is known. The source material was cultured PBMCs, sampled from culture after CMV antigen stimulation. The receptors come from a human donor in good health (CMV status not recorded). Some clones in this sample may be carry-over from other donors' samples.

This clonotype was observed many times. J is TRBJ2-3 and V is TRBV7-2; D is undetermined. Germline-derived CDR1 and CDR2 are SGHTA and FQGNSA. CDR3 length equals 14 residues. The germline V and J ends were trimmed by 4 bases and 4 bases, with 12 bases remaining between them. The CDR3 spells CASSSPTKPDTQYF. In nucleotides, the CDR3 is TGTGCCAGCAGCTCACCGACGAAACCAGATACGCAGTATTTT.

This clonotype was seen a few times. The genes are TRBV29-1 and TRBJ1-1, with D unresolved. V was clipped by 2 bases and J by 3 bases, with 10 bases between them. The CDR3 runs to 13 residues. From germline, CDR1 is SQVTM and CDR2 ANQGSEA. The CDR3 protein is CSVEIGFYTEAFF. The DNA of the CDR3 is TGCAGCGTTGAAATTGGATTCTACACTGAAGCTTTCTTT.

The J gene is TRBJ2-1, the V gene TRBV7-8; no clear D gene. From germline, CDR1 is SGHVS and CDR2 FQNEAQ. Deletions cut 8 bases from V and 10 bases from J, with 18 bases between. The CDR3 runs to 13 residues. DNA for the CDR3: TGTGCCAGCGGCTCCTCAGCCCTCGCGGAGCAGTTCTTC. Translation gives CASGSSALAEQFF.

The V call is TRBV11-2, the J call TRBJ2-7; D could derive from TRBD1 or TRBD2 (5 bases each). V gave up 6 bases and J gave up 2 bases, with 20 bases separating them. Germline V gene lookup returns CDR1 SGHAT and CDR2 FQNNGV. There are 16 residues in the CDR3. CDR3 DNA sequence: TGTGCCAGCAGGCAGACGGGGCAGCGGCAGACCTACGAGCAGTACTTC. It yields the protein CASRQTGQRQTYEQYF.

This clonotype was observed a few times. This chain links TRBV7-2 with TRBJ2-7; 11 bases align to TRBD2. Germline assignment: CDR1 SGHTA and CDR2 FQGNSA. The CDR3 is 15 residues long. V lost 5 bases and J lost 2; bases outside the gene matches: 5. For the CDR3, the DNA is TGTGCCAGCAGCACTACTAGCGGGGGTCCCTACGAGCAGTACTTC. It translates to CASSTTSGGPYEQYF.

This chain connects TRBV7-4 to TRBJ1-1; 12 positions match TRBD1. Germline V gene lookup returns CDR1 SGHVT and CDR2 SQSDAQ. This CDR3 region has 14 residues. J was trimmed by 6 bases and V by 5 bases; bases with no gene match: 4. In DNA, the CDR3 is TGTGCCAGCAGCGTCGGGACAGGGGGCTCTGAAGCTTTCTTT. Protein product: CASSVGTGGSEAFF.

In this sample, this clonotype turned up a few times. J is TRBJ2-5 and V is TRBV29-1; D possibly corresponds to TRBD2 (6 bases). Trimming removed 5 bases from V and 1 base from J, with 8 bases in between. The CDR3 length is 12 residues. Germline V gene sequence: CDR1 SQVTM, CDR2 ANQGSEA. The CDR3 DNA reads TGCAGCGTTCGTAGCGGCCAAGAGACCCAGTACTTC. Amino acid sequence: CSVRSGQETQYF.

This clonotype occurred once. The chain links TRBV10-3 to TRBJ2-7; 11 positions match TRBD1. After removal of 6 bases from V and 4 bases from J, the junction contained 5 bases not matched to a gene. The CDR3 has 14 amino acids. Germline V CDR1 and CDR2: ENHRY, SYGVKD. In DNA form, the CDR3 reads TGTGCCATCAGAACGGGACAGGGGGTATACGAGCAGTACTTC. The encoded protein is CAIRTGQGVYEQYF.

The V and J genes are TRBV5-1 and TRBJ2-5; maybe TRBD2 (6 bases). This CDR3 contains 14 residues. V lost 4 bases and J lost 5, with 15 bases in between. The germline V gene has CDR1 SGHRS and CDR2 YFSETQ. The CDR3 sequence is CASSIQTSFETQYF. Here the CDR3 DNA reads TGCGCCAGCAGCATCCAGACTAGTTTCGAGACCCAGTACTTC.

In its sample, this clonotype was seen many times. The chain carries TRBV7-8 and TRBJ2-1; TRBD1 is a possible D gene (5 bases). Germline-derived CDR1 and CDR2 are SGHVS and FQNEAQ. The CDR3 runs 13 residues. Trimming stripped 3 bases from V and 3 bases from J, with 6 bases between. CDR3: CASSFDSYNEQFF. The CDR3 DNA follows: TGTGCCAGCAGCTTTGACAGCTACAATGAGCAGTTCTTC.

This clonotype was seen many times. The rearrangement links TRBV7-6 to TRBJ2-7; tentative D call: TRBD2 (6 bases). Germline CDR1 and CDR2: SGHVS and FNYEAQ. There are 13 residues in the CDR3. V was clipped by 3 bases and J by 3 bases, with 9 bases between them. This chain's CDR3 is CASSFGGLYEQYF. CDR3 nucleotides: TGTGCCAGCAGCTTCGGGGGTCTCTACGAGCAGTACTTC.

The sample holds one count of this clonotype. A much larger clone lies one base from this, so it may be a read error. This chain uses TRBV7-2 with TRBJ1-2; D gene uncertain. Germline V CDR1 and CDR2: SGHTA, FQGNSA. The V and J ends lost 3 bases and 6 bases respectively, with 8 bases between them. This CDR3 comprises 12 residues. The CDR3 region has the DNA TGTGCCAGCAGCTTGATCCGAGATGGCTACACCTTC. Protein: CASSLIRDGYTF.